Following are 21 T cell receptor beta chains from one sample sequenced in a study of regulatory T cells in long-lasting Graves disease. The authors built TCR beta libraries using iRepertoire HTBI primers and Arm-PCR of CDR3 regions. One entry per CDR3 protein results from TCRdb running MiXCR on the multiplex PCR reads. The table lists around 400,000 distinct CDR3 sequences, roughly a sixth of them singletons, with about 24% in the top ten. Time point here: newly diagnosed GD, antithyroid drugs for less than 3 months. From RNA extracted from PBMCs, the TCR library was made. Here the sequenced sample was peripheral blood mononuclear cells (PBMCs), taken at new diagnosis, from a patient treated with antithyroid drugs. The receptor set was obtained from a female donor with Graves disease.

The V call is TRBV29-1, the J call TRBJ2-6, with D hard to call. Germline lookup yields CDR1 SQVTM and CDR2 ANQGSEA. The CDR3 spans 11 residues. V was pared by 5 bases and J by 4 bases, with 3 bases between. CDR3 sequence reads: CSVSGANVLTF. The CDR3, as DNA: TGCAGCGTTTCCGGGGCCAACGTCCTGACTTTC.

This clonotype was detected many times. V gene TRBV29-1 combines with J gene TRBJ2-3; D is unclear. The CDR3 consists of 11 residues. Per the germline V gene, CDR1 is SQVTM and CDR2 is ANQGSEA. V lost 7 bases and J lost 3, with 8 bases in between. The CDR3 nucleotides read TGCAGCGGGGCGGAGACAGATACGCAGTATTTT. Its translation: CSGAETDTQYF.

The chain recombines TRBV18 with TRBJ2-1; 8 positions agree with TRBD2. CDR3 length: 16 amino acids. The germline V gene encodes CDR1 KGHSH and CDR2 LQKENI. V shed 3 bases, J shed 4 bases, and the junction held 8 bases outside the gene matches. The CDR3 bases are TGTGCCAGCTCACCCCCGTCGAGCGGGGGTTACAATGAGCAGTTCTTC. Its protein is CASSPPSSGGYNEQFF. The whole variable domain, filled in from reference TRBV18 and TRBJ2-1, reads NAGVMQNPRHLVRRRGQEARLRCSPMKGHSHVYWYRQLPEEGLKFMVYLQKENIIDESGMPKERFSAEFPKEGPSILRIQQVVRGDSAAYFCASSPPSSGGYNEQFFGPGTRLTVL.

This clonotype was seen at least ten times. The chain uses TRBV6-1 and TRBJ2-3; no definite D call. Trimming pared 6 bases from V and 8 bases from J, leaving 12 bases between. The CDR3 has 12 amino acids. The germline gives CDR1 MNHNS, CDR2 SASEGT. CDR3 amino acids: CASSTPPGTQYF. The CDR3 DNA follows: TGTGCCAGCAGCACACCTCCGGGTACGCAGTATTTT.

The J gene is TRBJ2-4, the V gene TRBV28; possible D gene TRBD1, 6 bases. V lost 5 bases, J lost 3 bases, and 11 bases lay in between. The CDR3 runs 14 residues. CDR1 is MDHEN and CDR2 is SYDVKM in the germline V gene. CDR3 sequence: CASSPGTSKNIQYF. In nucleotides, the CDR3 is TGTGCCAGCAGTCCCGGGACAAGCAAAAACATTCAGTACTTC. Drawing the rest from reference TRBV28 and TRBJ2-4, the complete variable domain is DVKVTQSSRYLVKRTGEKVFLECVQDMDHENMFWYRQDPGLGLRLIYFSYDVKMKEKGDIPEGYSVSREKKERFSLILESASTNQTSMYLCASSPGTSKNIQYFGAGTRLSVL.

This clonotype has ten or more counts. The V call is TRBV7-2, the J call TRBJ2-5; perhaps TRBD1 as D (6 bases). The CDR3 is made up of 13 amino acids. In germline, CDR1 is SGHTA, CDR2 FQGNSA. V was shortened by 6 bases and J by 4 bases, with 12 bases between the two germline ends. The CDR3 DNA is TGTGCCAGCAGACCTACAGGGAGAGAGACCCAGTACTTC. It codes for CASRPTGRETQYF.

This clonotype was counted ten times or more. The V gene is TRBV6-1, the J gene TRBJ2-7; D gene unclear. V was pared by 4 bases and J by 3 bases, with 7 bases between. Per the germline V gene, CDR1 is MNHNS and CDR2 is SASEGT. The CDR3 has 12 residues. The CDR3 DNA reads as TGTGCCAGCAGTGGGTCCAACTACGAGCAGTACTTC. This translates into CASSGSNYEQYF.

This clonotype was seen repeatedly, ten times or more. V is TRBV12-3 or TRBV12-4 and J is TRBJ2-7; 10 positions agree with TRBD1. The J segment lost 7 bases and the V segment lost 1 base, leaving 4 bases of the junction unmatched. The CDR3 contains 14 residues. CDR3: CASSLGTGGREQYF. In nucleotides, the CDR3 is TGTGCCAGCAGTTTAGGGACAGGGGGGAGGGAGCAGTACTTC.

This clonotype appeared many times. The chain is built from TRBV7-2 and TRBJ1-1; D call uncertain. CDR1 SGHTA and CDR2 FQGNSA come from the germline V gene. Trimming stripped 2 bases from V and 8 bases from J, with 6 bases between. This CDR3 contains 11 residues. CDR3 coding DNA: TGTGCCAGCAGCTTATACAAGGAAGCTTTCTTT. This encodes CASSLYKEAFF. Full variable domain (missing parts from reference TRBV7-2 and TRBJ1-1): GAGVSQSPSNKVTEKGKDVELRCDPISGHTALYWYRQSLGQGLEFLIYFQGNSAPDKSGLPSDRFSAERTGGSVSTLTIQRTQQEDSAVYLCASSLYKEAFFGQGTRLTVV.

This clonotype was observed at least ten times. The chain recombines TRBV3-1 with TRBJ2-5; D gene uncertain. The CDR3 has 16 residues. Trimming cost V 5 bases and J 0 bases, with 16 bases left between them. Germline CDR1 reads LGHDT; CDR2 reads YNNKEL (reference sequence). CDR3 bases: TGTGCCAGCAGCTACACGTACACAGTATACCAAGAGACCCAGTACTTC. Encoded protein: CASSYTYTVYQETQYF.

Only a few counts were recorded for this clonotype. The genes are TRBV24-1 and TRBJ2-2, with D tentatively TRBD1 (6 bases). CDR3 length: 16 residues. CDR1 and CDR2 from the germline V gene are KGHDR and SFDVKD. The germline V and J ends were trimmed by 1 base and 4 bases, with 12 bases remaining between them. The CDR3 region is CATSDFGGAGTGELFF. CDR3 nucleotides: TGTGCCACCAGTGATTTTGGGGGCGCAGGCACCGGGGAGCTGTTTTTT.

This clonotype was recorded at least ten times. The chain carries TRBV30 and TRBJ1-1, with D perhaps TRBD1 (5 bases). The V end was cut by 2 bases, the J end by 1 base, with 11 bases between. This CDR3 is built from 14 residues. Germline values: CDR1 GTSNPN, CDR2 SVGIG (reference sequence). CDR3 nucleotide sequence: TGTGCCTGGAGTCGGGGGTCTGGGAACACTGAAGCTTTCTTT. This gives the protein CAWSRGSGNTEAFF.

This clonotype was counted ten times or more. This chain links TRBV11-1 with TRBJ2-1; weak D call: TRBD2 (6 bases). This CDR3 has 13 residues. Germline V lookup: CDR1 SGHAT, CDR2 FQDESV (reference sequence). The ends were cut back, 8 bases at V and 8 bases at J, with 16 bases in the middle. CDR3 in DNA: TGTGCCAGCGGACTACCGTCTTTGCATGAGCAGTTCTTC. Protein product: CASGLPSLHEQFF.

This clonotype showed up many times. The rearrangement links TRBV12-3 or TRBV12-4 to TRBJ1-1, with unresolved D. The CDR3 extends over 13 amino acids. The V gene lost 6 bases and the J gene lost 3 bases, with 11 bases spanning the gap. CDR3 in amino acids: CASSPSFDTEAFF. The DNA for the CDR3 is TGTGCCAGCAGCCCGAGTTTCGACACTGAAGCTTTCTTT.

This clonotype was counted many times. The chain uses TRBV15 and TRBJ2-3; the D gene is possibly TRBD1 (5 bases). The V gene lost 0 bases and the J gene lost 3 bases, with 13 bases spanning the gap. The CDR3 totals 16 residues. Germline CDR1 is LNHNV and CDR2 is YYDKDF (reference sequence). Here the CDR3 reads CATSREKGRATDTQYF. The CDR3 DNA reads TGTGCCACCAGCAGAGAAAAAGGCAGGGCGACAGATACGCAGTATTTT.

This clonotype came up many times. The J gene is TRBJ1-3, the V gene TRBV27, with D perhaps matching TRBD1 (6 bases). The CDR3 has 16 amino acids. The germline CDR1 and CDR2 sequences are MNHEY and SMNVEV (reference sequence). The ends were cut back, 6 bases at V and 0 bases at J, with 15 bases in the middle. DNA of the CDR3: TGTGCCAGCAGCCGATCACGAGGGGGCTCTGGAAACACCATATATTTT. This sequence encodes CASSRSRGGSGNTIYF.

This clonotype showed up many times. This rearrangement joins TRBV7-9 to TRBJ1-5; D is unclear. Trimming pared 5 bases from V and 6 bases from J, leaving 8 bases between. This CDR3 spans 12 amino acids. CDR1 is SEHNR and CDR2 is FQNEAQ in the germline V gene (reference sequence). CDR3 DNA: TGTGCCAGCAGCGTGCGCGGTCAGCCCCAGCATTTT. Translation gives CASSVRGQPQHF.

This chain links TRBV13 with TRBJ1-3; the match to TRBD1 covers 7 bases. The CDR3 loop spans 16 amino acids. J gave up 3 bases and V 10 bases, and 15 bases lay outside the gene matches. Germline CDR1 PRHDT, CDR2 FYEKMQ (reference sequence). CDR3 sequence reads: CATSRGGPLGGNTIYF. CDR3 bases: TGTGCCACTTCCAGGGGGGGCCCGCTCGGTGGAAACACCATATATTTT.

There are many counts of this clonotype. The chain recombines TRBV30 with TRBJ1-2; no definite D call. V was cut by 0 bases and J by 5 bases, with 7 bases left in between. CDR1 is GTSNPN, CDR2 SVGIG, per germline (reference sequence). The CDR3 is 12 residues long. CDR3 coding DNA: TGTGCCTGGAGTGTTGTACAGTATGGCTACACCTTC. The encoded protein is CAWSVVQYGYTF.

This clonotype was counted ten times or more. The V gene is TRBV27, the J gene TRBJ2-1; possibly TRBD1 or TRBD2 for D (5 bases each). The J call is uncertain, as TRBJ2-5 better fits the DNA end. The CDR3 totals 14 residues. Germline V gene sequence: CDR1 MNHEY, CDR2 SMNVEV (reference sequence). In nucleotides, the CDR3 is TGTGCCAGCAGTCCCGAGGGGCAGAAAGAGACCCAGTACTTC. As protein: CASSPEGQKETQYF.

The chain carries TRBV5-5 and TRBJ1-2; TRBD1 aligns across 8 bases. The trim removed 4 bases at V and 0 bases at J, leaving 14 bases unmatched. Germline V gene lookup returns CDR1 SGHKS and CDR2 YYEKEE (reference sequence). The CDR3 has 18 residues. The CDR3 sequence: CASSPTTSRQGTNYGYTF. CDR3 in DNA: TGTGCCAGCAGCCCAACCACTAGCCGACAGGGGACTAACTATGGCTACACCTTC. Full variable domain (missing parts from reference TRBV5-5 and TRBJ1-2): DAGVTQSPTHLIKTRGQQVTLRCSPISGHKSVSWYQQVLGQGPQFIFQYYEKEERGRGNFPDRFSARQFPNYSSELNVNALLLGDSALYLCASSPTTSRQGTNYGYTFGSGTRLTVV.